This TCR beta chain was identified during a study of blood T cell repertoires in COVID-19. In the study overall: Researchers got acute and convalescent COVID-19 samples from the United States, Italy and Spain. PBMCs, B-cell-depleted T cells, or T cells were the source of the cDNA or gDNA that made up the material.

V was clipped by 1 base and J by 13 bases, with 14 bases between them. Germline CDR1 and CDR2: LNHDA and SQIVND (reference sequence). CDR3 length equals 14 residues. Per the study methods: Amplification from reference gene primers served as the basis for estimated nucleated cell counts. Sequencing was performed with immunoSEQ multiplex PCR; in TCRdb, only in-frame clones are kept and a portion is missing. The DNA gave D and trimming, while V, J and clone size come from that table. The sample comprises about 91,000 clones, approximately 78% of which are singletons, and 6.5% to 8.5% rests with the top ten. This clone came up once.

The chain uses TRBV19 and TRBJ1-6; D might be TRBD1 (5 bases). The receptor was derived from a man aged 45-65 years with active or convalescent COVID-19. Sequenced input: peripheral blood. The CDR3 DNA is TGTGCCAGTAGTATAGGACAGACGTCATCTCCCCTCCACTTT. Translated: CASSIGQTSSPLHF.